This paragraph reports one T cell receptor beta chain. These data are taken from a study of blood T cell repertoires in COVID-19. Study details: In each case, the material was cDNA or gDNA derived from T cells, B-cell-depleted T cells, or PBMCs.

Which cohort a participant joined came from the clinical history participants gave. This CDR3 region has 13 residues. V was shortened by 6 bases and J by 4 bases, with 12 bases between the two germline ends. Some clones are missing from TCRdb's copy, which holds only in-frame ones; the method was immunoSEQ multiplex PCR. Among over 300,000 clones listed, over 75% were seen once. The TCR originated in a woman under 40 with acute COVID-19. The chain employs TRBV12-3 or TRBV12-4 and TRBJ1-2, with a tentative D call TRBD1 (5 bases). Sequencing used PBMCs or T cells enriched from blood (not recorded which). The CDR3 spells CASSPTVTYGYTF. CDR3 sequence (DNA): TGTGCCAGCAGCCCGACAGTGACCTATGGCTACACCTTC.